These 10 T cell receptor beta chains share one sample of origin, sequenced in a study of blood T cell repertoires in COVID-19. The assay was immunoSEQ multiplex PCR, and TCRdb's table has in-frame clones only and misses some. The table includes fewer than 250,000 clones, approximately 83% detected once. The sequenced sample consisted of peripheral blood. The source is a human donor in a cohort sampled during active COVID-19.

The genes are TRBV7-3 and TRBJ2-2, with a possible D match to TRBD2 (5 bases). From germline, CDR1 is SGHTA and CDR2 FQGTGA. Trimming removed 1 base from V and 7 bases from J, with 10 bases in between. The CDR3 is made up of 14 amino acids. The CDR3 nucleotides are TGTGCCAGCAGCTTAAGGATAGGAGGCGGGGAGCTGTTTTTT. As protein: CASSLRIGGGELFF.

This sequence joins TRBV7-9 and TRBJ2-3; D possibly corresponds to TRBD1 (6 bases). CDR1 SEHNR and CDR2 FQNEAQ come from the germline V gene (reference sequence). This CDR3 is built from 14 residues. V was pared by 5 bases and J by 0 bases, with 9 bases between. The DNA of the CDR3 is TGTGCCAGCAGCCCTGGACAGAGCACAGATACGCAGTATTTT. This encodes CASSPGQSTDTQYF.

The chain carries TRBV4-1 and TRBJ2-7; D is perhaps TRBD1 (6 bases). The CDR3 loop spans 15 amino acids. Trimming cost V 0 bases and J 4 bases, with 13 bases left between them. Germline V gene data show CDR1 as MGHRA and CDR2 as YSYEKL. CDR3 sequence: CASSQEPRGQYEQYF. DNA for the CDR3: TGCGCCAGCAGCCAAGAACCCAGGGGTCAATACGAGCAGTACTTC.

Points on this clone: At one of its ends the junction is not consistent with the germline gene, which may arise from a read error. The chain couples TRBV20-1 to TRBJ2-3; no clear D. The CDR3 covers 10 residues. Germline lookup yields CDR1 DFQATT and CDR2 SNEGSKA (reference sequence). The CDR3 loop reads CSASIDTQYF. CDR3 coding DNA: TGCAGTGCTAGCATAGATACGCAGTATTTT.

This clone has just one count. The V gene is TRBV6-1, the J gene TRBJ2-1, with D unresolved. This CDR3 has 13 residues. From germline, CDR1 is MNHNS and CDR2 SASEGT. The germline V and J ends were trimmed by 3 bases and 4 bases, with 7 bases remaining between them. The CDR3 is CASSEGLYNEQFF. The CDR3 nucleotides read TGTGCCAGCAGTGAGGGCCTTTACAATGAGCAGTTCTTC.

J is TRBJ2-3 and V is TRBV7-8; 12 nucleotides align to TRBD2. The CDR3 consists of 17 residues. Germline loops: CDR1 SGHVS, CDR2 FQNEAQ. The V and J ends lost 5 bases and 4 bases, in that order; junction bases with no gene match: 10. CDR3 in amino acids: CASSAAQLAGGADTQYF. The CDR3 DNA follows: TGTGCCAGCAGCGCCGCCCAGCTAGCGGGGGGGGCAGATACGCAGTATTTT. The full variable domain, with the rest looked up from reference TRBV7-8 and TRBJ2-3, is GAGVSQSPRYKVAKRGQDVALRCDPISGHVSLFWYQQALGQGPEFLTYFQNEAQLDKSGLPSDRFFAERPEGSVSTLKIQRTQQEDSAVYLCASSAAQLAGGADTQYFGPGTRLTVL.

The chain is built from TRBV2 and TRBJ2-1; TRBD2 matches 8 bases. This CDR3 contains 14 residues. Trimming removed 4 bases from V and 6 bases from J; junction bases left unmatched: 5. CDR1 and CDR2 from the germline V gene are SNHLY and FYNNEI. The CDR3 reads CASSVGLAGNEQFF. As DNA, the CDR3 is TGTGCCAGCAGTGTCGGACTAGCAGGCAATGAGCAGTTCTTC.

This rearrangement joins TRBV11-3 to TRBJ2-2; 7 nucleotides align to TRBD2. The CDR3 is 15 amino acids. CDR1 SGHNT and CDR2 YENEEA come from the germline V gene. V gave up 5 bases and J gave up 2 bases; unmatched junction bases: 5. CDR3 residues: CASSAGGINTGELFF. The CDR3 nucleotides read TGTGCCAGCAGCGCCGGGGGGATCAACACCGGGGAGCTGTTTTTT.

This chain links TRBV10-3 with TRBJ2-3; the D gene is possibly TRBD2 (6 bases). CDR3 length equals 13 residues. From germline, CDR1 is ENHRY and CDR2 SYGVKD. Trimming removed 0 bases from V and 8 bases from J, with 9 bases in between. CDR3 DNA: TGTGCCATCAGTGAGTCCTCGGAGGGTACGCAGTATTTT. Translated: CAISESSEGTQYF.

The J gene is TRBJ1-2, the V gene TRBV19, with TRBD1 matching 9 bases. This CDR3 contains 14 residues. Losses at the gene ends were 7 bases for V and 4 bases for J; bases not matched to a gene: 7. CDR1 is LNHDA, CDR2 SQIVND, per germline (reference sequence). CDR3 sequence reads: CASTSGTGIYGYTF. The CDR3, as DNA: TGTGCCAGTACTTCCGGGACAGGGATCTATGGCTACACCTTC.